This T cell receptor (beta chain) is drawn from a study of T-cell reconstitution after alpha-beta-depleted transplantation in children (dated by TCRdb to 2016 to 2017). Background on the whole study: The study quantitatively tracked T-cell immune reconstitution after TCRalphabeta/CD19-depleted allogeneic hematopoietic cell transplantation in children using TCR repertoire profiling.

This clonotype was observed at least ten times. It lacks a known antigen. No qualities accompany the bases; no much larger clone lies one base away. The cysteine opens and the phenylalanine closes a CDR3 of 13 amino acids. Solely the CDR3 DNA is kept, with 39 bases framed from the first base. For this chain, trimming is 5 bases at the V end and 8 bases at the J end, and the number of junction bases without a gene match is 4. The library was built by means of PCR. TCRdb names Illumina HiSeq 2500 as the instrument used. To normalize quantification of the TCRbeta repertoire, the TCR libraries were built with molecular barcoding that relied on unique molecular identifiers. TCRdb's own reprocessing of the public reads used fastp at Q25 and MiXCR and kept productive beta chains. A single entry per CDR3 protein holds the most common genes and DNA from its merged rows. This sample has approximately 93,000 distinct CDR3 sequences in its table, and roughly 8.3% of those were observed once. The ten biggest clones cover just under 7% of the sample.

The receptor was derived from a human donor who donated a stem cell graft to a child with congenital amegakaryocytic thrombocytopenia. Recombination connected TRBV12-3 or TRBV12-4 to TRBJ1-2; 11 middle bases align to TRBD1. This sample comprised PBMCs from the stem cell graft donor, obtained from the stem cell graft. The DNA is as follows: TGTGCCAGCAGTGGACAGGGGGCGCGGGGCTACACCTTC. Translation gives CASSGQGARGYTF.